This T cell receptor beta chain was profiled in a study of cytomegalovirus exposure and HLA in healthy donors. Study results and limitations: Differences between HLA loci emerged in a later analysis of TCR association rates, with DRB1 most and HLA-C fewest. Three CMV-associated chains were confirmed in vitro to be specific for CMV antigens. Later analysis identified a missense DCLRE1C variant that was linked to TCR beta V- and J-gene trimming.

Primers included in the PCR were 60 Vbeta and 13 Jbeta primers. TCRdb's copy holds only in-frame clones and misses some; the assay was immunoSEQ multiplex PCR. This sample has approximately 110,000 clones; over 70% occur once, and the top ten carry about 5.8%. About this clone: Its antigen is not identified.

The CDR3 consists of 16 residues. Germline V gene sequence: CDR1 SGHNT, CDR2 YYREEE (reference sequence). Trimming stripped 3 bases from V and 8 bases from J, with 18 bases between. This chain joins TRBV5-4 and TRBJ1-6, with a tentative D call TRBD1 (5 bases). The TCR originated in a male donor in good health and CMV-seronegative. Material: PBMCs. Here the CDR3 DNA reads TGTGCCAGCAGCTCCCCGACAGAGGGGAGGGATTCACCCCTCCACTTT. It codes for CASSSPTEGRDSPLHF.